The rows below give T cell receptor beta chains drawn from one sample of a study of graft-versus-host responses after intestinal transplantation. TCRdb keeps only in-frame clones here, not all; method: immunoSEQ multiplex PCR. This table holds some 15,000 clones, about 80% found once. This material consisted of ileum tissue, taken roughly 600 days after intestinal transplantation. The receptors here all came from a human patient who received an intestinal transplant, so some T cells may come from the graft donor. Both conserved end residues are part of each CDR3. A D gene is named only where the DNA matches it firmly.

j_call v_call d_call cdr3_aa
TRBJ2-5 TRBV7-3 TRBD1 CASSFDRGKQYF
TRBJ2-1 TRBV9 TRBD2 CASSVLSGGANEQFF
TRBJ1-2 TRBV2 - CASSEWSSYGYTF
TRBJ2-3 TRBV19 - CASRGDTDTQYF
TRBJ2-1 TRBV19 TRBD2 CASSMLQGGSAAQFF
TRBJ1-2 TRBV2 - CASSGEGYGYTF
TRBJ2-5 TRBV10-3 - CAISEFWETQYF
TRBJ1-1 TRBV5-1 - CASSLAGDNTEAFF
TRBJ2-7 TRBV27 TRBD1 CASSYRDRTYEQYF
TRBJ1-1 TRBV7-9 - CASSLDASGTEAFF
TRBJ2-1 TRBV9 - CASSEGAGAAGNEQFF
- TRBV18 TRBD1 CASSRDRGRVDEQYF
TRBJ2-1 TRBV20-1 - CSAKYDDGQFF
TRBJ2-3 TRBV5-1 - CASSLQGQTDTQYF
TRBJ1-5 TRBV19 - CASSIAVFSNQPQHF
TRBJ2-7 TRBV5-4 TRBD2 CASSLGGGAAYEQYF
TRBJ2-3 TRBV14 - CASSSQGDTQYF
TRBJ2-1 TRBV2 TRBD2 CASSRRGGGYNEQFF
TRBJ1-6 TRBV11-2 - CASSLDFSSTFNSPLHF
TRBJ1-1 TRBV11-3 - CASSLDPRGRAFF
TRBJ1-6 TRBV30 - CAWTKGGLSYNSPLHF
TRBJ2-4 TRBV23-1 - CASSPRRTDFRDNRKAKNIQYF
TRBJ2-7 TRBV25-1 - CASTQTPARALSYEQYF
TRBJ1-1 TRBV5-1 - CASHPLDGNTEAFF
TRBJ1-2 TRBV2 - CASPGEGRAGGYTF
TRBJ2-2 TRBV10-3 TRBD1 CAISEPGGRGTGELFF
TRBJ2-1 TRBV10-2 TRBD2 CASASGSNNEQFF
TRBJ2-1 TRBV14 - CASGSVHSSYNEQFF
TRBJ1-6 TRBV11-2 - CASSLTGQNNSPLHF
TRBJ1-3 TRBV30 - CAWAGLSSGNTIYF
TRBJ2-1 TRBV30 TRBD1 CAWAAGGHEQFF
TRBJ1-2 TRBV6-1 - CASEKPASFYYGYTF
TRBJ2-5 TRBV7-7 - CASSSLGTGKETQYF
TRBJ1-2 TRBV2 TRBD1 CASSLGTDYGYTF
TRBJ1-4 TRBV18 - CASSPGVRGNEKLFF
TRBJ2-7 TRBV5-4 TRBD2 CASSSGLAGGHEQYF
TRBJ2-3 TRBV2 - CASSESGYSTDTQYF
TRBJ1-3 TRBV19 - CASSISPDSGNTIYF
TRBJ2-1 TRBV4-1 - CASSQDGAGSSNEQFF
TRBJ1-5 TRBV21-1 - CASSKQGVPQHF
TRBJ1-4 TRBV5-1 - CASSLGATVNEKLFF
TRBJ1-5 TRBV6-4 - CASSLNSNQPQHF
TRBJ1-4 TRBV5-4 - CASLIDPQDEKLFF
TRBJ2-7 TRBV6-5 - CASSFARGYEQYF
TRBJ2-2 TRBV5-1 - CASSGRTAAGELFF
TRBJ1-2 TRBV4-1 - CASSQVIGTPTQGYTF
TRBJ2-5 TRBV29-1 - CSVVRGAAQETQYF
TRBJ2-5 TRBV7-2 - CASNPGGRETQYF
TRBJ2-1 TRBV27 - CASSFGGGSYNEQFF
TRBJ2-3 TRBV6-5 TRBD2 CASSRTRTTDTQYF
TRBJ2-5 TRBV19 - CASSSRRAEGKRTQYF
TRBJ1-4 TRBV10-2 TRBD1 CASSESPGTGASVGEKLFF
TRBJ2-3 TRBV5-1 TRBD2 CASSLATGGSTDTQYF
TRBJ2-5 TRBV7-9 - CASSLPGRGWEQYF
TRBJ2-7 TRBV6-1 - CASSEATYEQYF
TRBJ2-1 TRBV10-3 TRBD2 CAISEMRGGYNEQFF
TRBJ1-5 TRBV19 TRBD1 CASRKTGGGQPQHF
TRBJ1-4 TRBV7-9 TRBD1 CASSLKGQITTNEKLFF
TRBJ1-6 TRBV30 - CAWMTAFRVPSNSPLHF
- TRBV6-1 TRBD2 CASSLAGLYEQYF